A single sample is the source of the 27 T cell receptor beta chains below, sequenced in a study of T cells in Graves' hyperthyroidism and ophthalmopathy. There were TCR beta CDR3 regions amplified from RNA transcripts. When the TCR CDR3 underwent first-round RT-PCR, the HTBI primer set was used. TCRdb analysed the multiplex PCR reads with MiXCR anew, one entry per CDR3 protein. The table lists 600,000 or so distinct CDR3 sequences, around 14% of them singletons. The sequencing sample was made of blood. The receptors stem from a woman aged 18 to 35 with Graves' ophthalmopathy.

The sample holds many counts of this clonotype. J is TRBJ1-1 and V is TRBV5-1, with a weak D call TRBD1 (6 bases). With 1 base removed from V and 7 bases from J, the gap between germline ends came to 11 bases. The germline V gene has CDR1 SGHRS and CDR2 YFSETQ. The CDR3 spans 13 residues. The CDR3 region is CASSLTEGGEAFF. CDR3 coding DNA: TGCGCCAGCAGCTTGACAGAAGGGGGTGAAGCTTTCTTT.

This clonotype was detected ten times or more. This chain links TRBV5-1 with TRBJ2-7, with 10 bases aligning to TRBD1. Per the germline V gene, CDR1 is SGHRS and CDR2 is YFSETQ. The junction had 7 bases not matched to a gene; V was cut back by 4 bases and J by 3 bases. The CDR3 runs to 15 residues. The CDR3 region has the DNA TGCGCCAGCAGCACCGGGACAGGGGTTAACTACGAGCAGTACTTC. Residues: CASSTGTGVNYEQYF.

This clonotype was counted ten times or more. The genes are TRBV7-2 and TRBJ1-5; tentatively, D is TRBD1 (5 bases). Germline V gene lookup returns CDR1 SGHTA and CDR2 FQGNSA. The CDR3 contains 13 residues. V was cut by 5 bases and J by 7 bases, with 12 bases left in between. CDR3 sequence: CASSGGTGQPQHF. As DNA, the CDR3 is TGTGCCAGCAGCGGGGGTACAGGCCAGCCCCAGCATTTT.

This clonotype was counted a single time. The chain joins TRBV19 to TRBJ2-1; 7 bases match TRBD1. Germline V gene lookup returns CDR1 LNHDA and CDR2 SQIVND (reference sequence). This CDR3 contains 13 residues. Unmatched junction bases numbered 2, after V lost 3 bases and J lost 6 bases. The chain's CDR3 is CASSMAGGNEQFF. The CDR3 DNA is TGTGCCAGTAGTATGGCAGGGGGCAATGAGCAGTTCTTC.

This clonotype was counted ten times or more. In DNA form, the CDR3 reads TGTGCCAGCAGTTTCGGGGGCAGGCAGCCCCAGCATTTT. Protein product: CASSFGGRQPQHF. This chain uses TRBV12-3 or TRBV12-4 with TRBJ1-5; TRBD1 might be the D (6 bases). This CDR3 has 13 amino acids. The V gene lost 3 bases and the J gene lost 7 bases, with 10 bases spanning the gap.

In the case of this clonotype: This sequence may be a read error, since a much larger clone differs from it by one base. In DNA, the CDR3 is TGTGCTAGTGGTTTGGGGACCGGGGCAGAAAGCAATCAGCCCCAGCATTTT. This codes for CASGLGTGAESNQPQHF. This chain uses TRBV12-5 with TRBJ1-5, with D possibly being TRBD1 (5 bases). This CDR3 comprises 17 residues. Germline loops: CDR1 LGHNT, CDR2 FRNRAP. Trimming removed 1 base from V and 1 base from J, with 14 bases in between.

The rearrangement uses TRBV5-1 and TRBJ2-5, with 7 bases that match TRBD2. The CDR3 is 17 amino acids. Trimming cost V 3 bases and J 2 bases; bases outside gene matches: 13. CDR1 and CDR2 (germline): SGHRS, YFSETQ. In DNA, the CDR3 is TGCGCCAGCAGCTCCTGGGTTGGCCTAGCGGAACAAGAGACCCAGTACTTC. Its translation: CASSSWVGLAEQETQYF.

V and J are TRBV6-1 and TRBJ2-3; TRBD2 aligns across 15 bases. Trimming removed 5 bases from V and 4 bases from J; junction bases left unmatched: 7. Germline values: CDR1 MNHNS, CDR2 SASEGT. The CDR3 covers 17 residues. The CDR3 region is CASSRPGLAGGADTQYF. The CDR3 DNA reads as TGTGCCAGCAGTCGACCGGGACTAGCGGGAGGAGCAGATACGCAGTATTTT.

A remark on this clonotype: One junction end disagrees with the germline gene, perhaps due to a read error. The chain employs TRBV7-2 and TRBJ2-1; tentative D call: TRBD2 (6 bases). The CDR3 totals 16 residues. Germline CDR1 and CDR2: SGHTA and FQGNSA. CDR3 in DNA: TGCGCCAGCAGCCAAGTGGGTAGGAGGGTATACAATGAGCAGTTCTTC. Translating it yields CASSQVGRRVYNEQFF. Supplemented by reference TRBV7-2 and TRBJ2-1, the full variable domain reads GAGVSQSPSNKVTEKGKDVELRCDPISGHTALYWYRQSLGQGLEFLIYFQGNSAPDKSGLPSDRFSAERTGGSVSTLTIQRTQQEDSAVYLCASSQVGRRVYNEQFFGPGTRLTVL.

This clonotype has ten or more counts. V gene TRBV7-2 combines with J gene TRBJ2-5, with D perhaps TRBD1 or TRBD2 (5 bases each). The V and J ends lost 4 bases and 2 bases respectively, with 11 bases between them. The germline gives CDR1 SGHTA, CDR2 FQGNSA. The CDR3 consists of 14 residues. The CDR3: CASSSWGSQETQYF. The CDR3 region has the DNA TGTGCCAGCAGCTCGTGGGGGAGTCAAGAGACCCAGTACTTC.

The V gene is TRBV20-1, the J gene TRBJ2-1, with TRBD2 matching over 14 bases. This CDR3 is built from 18 residues. V lost 3 bases to trimming and J lost 2 bases; unmatched junction nucleotides: 9. Germline loops: CDR1 DFQATT, CDR2 SNEGSKA (reference sequence). The CDR3 bases are TGCAGTGCTAGGGTAGGGACTAGCGGGAGAGTACCCTACAATGAGCAGTTCTTC. Its translation: CSARVGTSGRVPYNEQFF.

This clonotype was observed many times. The chain recombines TRBV6-1 with TRBJ2-3; 9 positions match TRBD2. The J segment lost 3 bases and the V segment lost 8 bases, leaving 9 bases of the junction unmatched. Germline V CDR1 and CDR2: MNHNS, SASEGT. CDR3 size: 15 residues. The CDR3 DNA reads TGTGCCAGCCTGGTTTTTGCGGGAGGGACAGATACGCAGTATTTT. Translating it yields CASLVFAGGTDTQYF.

This clonotype was found many times. The chain is built from TRBV12-3 or TRBV12-4 and TRBJ2-1; the match to TRBD2 covers 14 bases. V trimming: 3 bases; J trimming: 6 bases; junction bases outside the gene matches: 1. This CDR3 is 15 amino acids long. CDR3 residues: CASSLTSGRGNEQFF. CDR3 in DNA: TGTGCCAGCAGTTTGACTAGCGGGAGGGGCAATGAGCAGTTCTTC.

The chain uses TRBV5-1 and TRBJ2-7; 12 bases match TRBD2. The germline V gene has CDR1 SGHRS and CDR2 YFSETQ. The CDR3 is 16 amino acids. V lost 2 bases to trimming and J lost 3 bases; unmatched junction nucleotides: 6. In DNA form, the CDR3 reads TGCGCCAGCAGCTTAAGCTGGACTAGCGGGAACTACGAGCAGTACTTC. Its translation: CASSLSWTSGNYEQYF.

V usage is TRBV6-2 or TRBV6-3 and J usage is TRBJ2-7; 14 nucleotides match TRBD2. V shed 4 bases, J shed 5 bases, and the junction held 10 bases outside the gene matches. Germline assignment: CDR1 MNHEY and CDR2 SVGEGT. The CDR3 consists of 17 residues. In DNA, the CDR3 is TGTGCCAGCAGTTTTCAGCCGGGACTAGCGGGAGACCACGAGCAGTACTTC. This gives the protein CASSFQPGLAGDHEQYF.

The genes are TRBV11-1 and TRBJ2-2; D possibly corresponds to TRBD2 (6 bases). Germline CDR1 and CDR2: SGHAT and FQDESV (reference sequence). The CDR3 is made up of 14 amino acids. Trimming pared 1 base from V and 6 bases from J, leaving 9 bases between. In DNA form, the CDR3 reads TGTGCCAGCAGCTTAGTATCGGGGGCCGGGGAGCTGTTTTTT. Protein: CASSLVSGAGELFF. Full variable domain (outside the CDR3, taken from reference TRBV11-1 and TRBJ2-2): EAEVAQSPRYKITEKSQAVAFWCDPISGHATLYWYRQILGQGPELLVQFQDESVVDDSQLPKDRFSAERLKGVDSTLKIQPAELGDSAMYLCASSLVSGAGELFFGEGSRLTVL.

This chain uses TRBV14 with TRBJ2-7; 11 bases are a match to TRBD2. CDR1 is SGHDN, CDR2 FVKESK, per germline. The CDR3 extends over 18 amino acids. J lost 0 bases, V lost 1 base, and 8 bases had no gene match. The CDR3 DNA is TGTGCCAGCAGCCAAGGAGTAGCGGGAGGGTCTCCCTCCTACGAGCAGTACTTC. Translated, it gives CASSQGVAGGSPSYEQYF. The full variable domain, its missing parts supplied by reference TRBV14 and TRBJ2-7, is EAGVTQFPSHSVIEKGQTVTLRCDPISGHDNLYWYRRVMGKEIKFLLHFVKESKQDESGMPNNRFLAERTGGTYSTLKVQPAELEDSGVYFCASSQGVAGGSPSYEQYFGPGTRLTVT.

This clonotype was counted ten times or more. CDR3: CASTKGHQNTEAFF. The CDR3 DNA reads TGTGCCAGCACCAAGGGACACCAGAACACTGAAGCTTTCTTT. The chain carries TRBV12-3 or TRBV12-4 and TRBJ1-1; tentative D call: TRBD1 (6 bases). The CDR3 loop spans 14 amino acids. V was trimmed by 7 bases and J by 1 base, leaving 13 bases between them.

This clonotype was observed a few times. The genes are TRBV7-9 and TRBJ2-5; no reliable D call. Trimming took off 1 base at V and 2 bases at J, with 8 bases between the two ends. The CDR3 length is 14 residues. Germline CDR1 reads SEHNR; CDR2 reads FQNEAQ (reference sequence). The CDR3 region has the DNA TGTGCCAGCAGCTTAGTATTCAGGCAAGAGACCCAGTACTTC. Translated: CASSLVFRQETQYF.

This chain connects TRBV6-1 to TRBJ2-7, with 9 nucleotides matching TRBD2. This CDR3 is 15 amino acids long. Per germline, CDR1 MNHNS and CDR2 SASEGT. V lost 7 bases and J lost 7; bases outside the gene matches: 14. For the CDR3, the DNA is TGTGCCAGCAAGGCAAGCATAGCGGGAGTGGAGGAGCAGTACTTC. Translating it yields CASKASIAGVEEQYF.

The rearrangement links TRBV4-3 to TRBJ2-1; 7 nucleotides agree with TRBD2. Germline loops: CDR1 LGHNA, CDR2 YSLEER. This CDR3 is 15 amino acids long. With V trimmed by 6 bases and J by 2 bases, 7 bases remained unmatched. The CDR3 spells CASSPLAATYNEQFF. DNA for the CDR3: TGCGCCAGCAGTCCCCTAGCGGCAACCTACAATGAGCAGTTCTTC.

This clonotype appeared many times. J is TRBJ1-4 and V is TRBV12-3 or TRBV12-4; TRBD1 matches 7 bases. The CDR3 consists of 16 residues. V shed 5 bases and J 5 bases; nucleotides not matched to a gene: 11. DNA for the CDR3: TGTGCCAGCAGTCCCACCTGGGCAGGGGGAAATGAAAAACTGTTTTTT. Residues: CASSPTWAGGNEKLFF.

This clonotype has more than one count but fewer than ten. The chain uses TRBV11-2 and TRBJ1-2, with 10 bases that match TRBD1. The ends lost 8 bases at V and 6 bases at J; junction bases unmatched: 6. Germline V gives CDR1 SGHAT, CDR2 FQNNGV. The CDR3 contains 13 residues. The CDR3 protein is CASQGQGLNGYTF. The CDR3 bases are TGTGCCAGCCAGGGACAGGGGTTAAATGGCTACACCTTC.

This clonotype was seen only a few times. This sequence joins TRBV12-3 or TRBV12-4 and TRBJ2-2, with D perhaps matching TRBD2 (6 bases). Trimming pared 3 bases from V and 10 bases from J, leaving 18 bases between. The CDR3 extends over 15 amino acids. CDR3: CASSLAGLVGTELFF. The CDR3 DNA reads as TGTGCCAGCAGTTTGGCGGGGCTAGTAGGGACGGAGCTGTTTTTT.

This clonotype has a handful of counts. This chain uses TRBV4-1 with TRBJ2-3; perhaps TRBD2 as D (6 bases). Trimming left V 1 base short and J 3 bases short, with 14 bases between. Germline CDR1 MGHRA, CDR2 YSYEKL. The CDR3 consists of 16 residues. The CDR3 loop is CASSQVPGEGTDTQYF. CDR3 nucleotides: TGCGCCAGCAGCCAAGTCCCGGGAGAGGGGACAGATACGCAGTATTTT.

The V call is TRBV19, the J call TRBJ1-1; 10 bases fit TRBD1. The CDR3 totals 15 residues. Germline V gives CDR1 LNHDA, CDR2 SQIVND (reference sequence). V shed 4 bases, J shed 5 bases, and the junction held 7 bases outside the gene matches. CDR3 in amino acids: CASSKVTGGNTEAFF. CDR3 coding DNA: TGTGCCAGTAGTAAGGTGACAGGGGGCAATACTGAAGCTTTCTTT.

This clonotype was observed many times. The CDR3 DNA is TGTGCCAGCAGCCGGACCGACACAGCAGATACGCAGTATTTT. Translating gives CASSRTDTADTQYF. This rearrangement joins TRBV3-1 to TRBJ2-3, with D unresolved. The CDR3 is 14 amino acids. Trimming removed 4 bases at V and 4 bases at J, with 12 bases between. The V gene's germline CDR1 is LGHDT and CDR2 YNNKEL (reference sequence).